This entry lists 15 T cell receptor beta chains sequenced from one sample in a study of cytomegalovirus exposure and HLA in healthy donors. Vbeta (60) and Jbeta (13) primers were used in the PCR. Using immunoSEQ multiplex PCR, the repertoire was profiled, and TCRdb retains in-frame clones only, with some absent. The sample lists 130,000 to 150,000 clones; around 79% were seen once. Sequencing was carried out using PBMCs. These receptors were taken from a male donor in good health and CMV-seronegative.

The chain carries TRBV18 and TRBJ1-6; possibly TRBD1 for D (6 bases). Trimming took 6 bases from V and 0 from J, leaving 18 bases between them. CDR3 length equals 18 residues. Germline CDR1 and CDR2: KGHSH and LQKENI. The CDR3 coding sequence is TGTGCCAGCTCGCCCCCAGGGGCGCTGAGCTCCTATAATTCACCCCTCCACTTT. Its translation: CASSPPGALSSYNSPLHF.

CDR3 DNA: TGCAGCGTTGACGGCCTAGCGGGAGACGAGCAGTACTTC. Translated, it gives CSVDGLAGDEQYF. The chain links TRBV29-1 to TRBJ2-7, with 10 bases that match TRBD2. This CDR3 is 13 amino acids long. From germline, CDR1 is SQVTM and CDR2 ANQGSEA. Trimming at V came to 3 bases and at J to 5 bases, leaving 4 bases not matched to a gene.

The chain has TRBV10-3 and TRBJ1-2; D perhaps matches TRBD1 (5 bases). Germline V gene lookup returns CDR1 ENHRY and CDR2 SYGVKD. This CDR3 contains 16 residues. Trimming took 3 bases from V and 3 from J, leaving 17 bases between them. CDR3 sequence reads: CAISDPANAGDYGYTF. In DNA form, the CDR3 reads TGTGCCATCAGTGACCCCGCAAATGCGGGGGACTATGGCTACACCTTC.

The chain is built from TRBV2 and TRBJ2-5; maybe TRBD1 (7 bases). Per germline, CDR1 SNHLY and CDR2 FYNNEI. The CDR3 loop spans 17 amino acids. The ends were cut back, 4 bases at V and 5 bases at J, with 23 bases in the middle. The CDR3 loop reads CASSVRAGQGERETQYF. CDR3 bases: TGTGCCAGCAGTGTTCGGGCGGGGCAGGGGGAACGCGAGACCCAGTACTTC.

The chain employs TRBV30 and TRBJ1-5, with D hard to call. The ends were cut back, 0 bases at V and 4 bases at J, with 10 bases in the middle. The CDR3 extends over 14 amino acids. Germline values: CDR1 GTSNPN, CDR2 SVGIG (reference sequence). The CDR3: CAWSVLGINQPQHF. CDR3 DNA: TGTGCCTGGAGTGTACTAGGGATTAATCAGCCCCAGCATTTT.

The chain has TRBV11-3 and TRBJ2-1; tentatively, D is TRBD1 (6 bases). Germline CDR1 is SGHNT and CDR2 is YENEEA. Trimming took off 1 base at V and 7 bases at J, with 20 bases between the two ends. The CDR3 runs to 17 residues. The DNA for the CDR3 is TGTGCCAGCAGCTTAGGGGGGCTCGGACAGCGTGAGAATGAGCAGTTCTTC. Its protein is CASSLGGLGQRENEQFF. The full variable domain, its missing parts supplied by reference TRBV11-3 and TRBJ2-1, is EAGVVQSPRYKIIEKKQPVAFWCNPISGHNTLYWYLQNLGQGPELLIRYENEEAVDDSQLPKDRFSAERLKGVDSTLKIQPAELGDSAVYLCASSLGGLGQRENEQFFGPGTRLTVL.

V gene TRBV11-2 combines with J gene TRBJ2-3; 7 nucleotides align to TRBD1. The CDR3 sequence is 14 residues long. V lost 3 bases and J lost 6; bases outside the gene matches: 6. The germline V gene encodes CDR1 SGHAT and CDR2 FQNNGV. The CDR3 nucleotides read TGTGCCAGCAGCTTCCAGACAGGGTTGGATACGCAGTATTTT. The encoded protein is CASSFQTGLDTQYF. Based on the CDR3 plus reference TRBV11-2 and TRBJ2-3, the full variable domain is EAGVAQSPRYKIIEKRQSVAFWCNPISGHATLYWYQQILGQGPKLLIQFQNNGVVDDSQLPKDRFSAERLKGVDSTLKIQPAKLEDSAVYLCASSFQTGLDTQYFGPGTRLTVL.

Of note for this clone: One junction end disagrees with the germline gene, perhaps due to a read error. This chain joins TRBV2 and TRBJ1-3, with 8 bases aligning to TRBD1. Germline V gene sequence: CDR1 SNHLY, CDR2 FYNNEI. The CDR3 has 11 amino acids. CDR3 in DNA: TGTGCCAGCAGTCAGGAGGGACAGGTGGATTTT. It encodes CASSQEGQVDF.

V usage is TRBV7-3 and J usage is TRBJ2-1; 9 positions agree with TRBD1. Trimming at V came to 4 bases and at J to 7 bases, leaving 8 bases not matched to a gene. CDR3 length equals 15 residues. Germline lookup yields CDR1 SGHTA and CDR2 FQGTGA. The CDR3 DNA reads TGTGCCAGCAGCTCGGCCGGGACAGGGACTAATGAGCAGTTCTTC. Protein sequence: CASSSAGTGTNEQFF.

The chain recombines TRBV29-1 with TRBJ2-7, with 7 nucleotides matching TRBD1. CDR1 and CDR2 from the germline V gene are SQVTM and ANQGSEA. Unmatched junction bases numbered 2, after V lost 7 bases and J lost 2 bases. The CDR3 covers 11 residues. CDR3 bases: TGCAGCGCTGGGACAGCCTACGAGCAGTACTTC. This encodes CSAGTAYEQYF.

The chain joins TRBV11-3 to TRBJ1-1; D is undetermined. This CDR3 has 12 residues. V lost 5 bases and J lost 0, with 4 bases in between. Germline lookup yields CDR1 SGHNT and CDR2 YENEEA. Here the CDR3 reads CASSDMNTEAFF. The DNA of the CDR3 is TGTGCCAGCAGCGACATGAACACTGAAGCTTTCTTT. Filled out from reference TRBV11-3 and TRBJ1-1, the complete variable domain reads EAGVVQSPRYKIIEKKQPVAFWCNPISGHNTLYWYLQNLGQGPELLIRYENEEAVDDSQLPKDRFSAERLKGVDSTLKIQPAELGDSAVYLCASSDMNTEAFFGQGTRLTVV.

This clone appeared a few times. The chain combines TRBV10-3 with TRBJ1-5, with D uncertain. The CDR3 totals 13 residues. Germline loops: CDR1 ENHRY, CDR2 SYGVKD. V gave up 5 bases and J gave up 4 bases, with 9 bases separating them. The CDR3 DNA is TGTGCCATCAGTCGTGGGAGGAATCAGCCCCAGCATTTT. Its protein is CAISRGRNQPQHF.

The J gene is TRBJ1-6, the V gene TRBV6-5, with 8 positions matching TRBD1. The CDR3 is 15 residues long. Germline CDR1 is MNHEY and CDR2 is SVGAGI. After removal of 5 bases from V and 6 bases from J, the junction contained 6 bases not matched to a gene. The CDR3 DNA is TGTGCCAGCAGTCTTAGCAGGGGGCCTAATTCACCCCTCCACTTT. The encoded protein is CASSLSRGPNSPLHF.

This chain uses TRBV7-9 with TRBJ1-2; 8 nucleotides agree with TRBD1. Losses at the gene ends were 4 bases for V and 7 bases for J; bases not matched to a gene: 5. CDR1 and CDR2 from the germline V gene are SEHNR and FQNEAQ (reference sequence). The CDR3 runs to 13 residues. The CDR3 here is CASSYTQGVGYTF. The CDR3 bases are TGTGCCAGCAGCTACACACAGGGGGTTGGCTACACCTTC. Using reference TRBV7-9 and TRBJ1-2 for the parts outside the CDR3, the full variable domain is DTGVSQNPRHKITKRGQNVTFRCDPISEHNRLYWYRQTLGQGPEFLTYFQNEAQLEKSRLLSDRFSAERPKGSFSTLEIQRTEQGDSAMYLCASSYTQGVGYTFGSGTRLTVV.

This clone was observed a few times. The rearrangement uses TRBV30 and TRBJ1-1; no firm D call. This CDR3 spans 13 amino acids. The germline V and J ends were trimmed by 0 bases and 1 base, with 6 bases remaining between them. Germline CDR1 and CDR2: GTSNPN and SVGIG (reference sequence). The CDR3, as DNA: TGTGCCTGGAGTGTACGAGCGAACACTGAAGCTTTCTTT. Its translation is CAWSVRANTEAFF.